Listed below are T cell receptor beta chains from one sample, sequenced in a study of blood T cell repertoires in COVID-19. The protocol was immunoSEQ multiplex PCR, while the TCRdb copy is restricted to in-frame clones and leaves out a portion. The profile covers hundreds of thousands of clones, with nearly 90% appearing a single time and roughly 1% taken by the ten largest. Sequencing was done on a sample of peripheral blood. The source is a middle-aged woman with COVID-19, enrolled during active disease. Both conserved end residues are part of each CDR3. The D gene is left open where the match is weak. Clone sizes are given selectively: once, few, many, or a class where the clone is expanded.

j_gene: TRBJ2-1; abundance: -; v_gene: TRBV2; d_gene: TRBD2; CDR3aa: CASTTGLAGHNEQFF; CDR3nt: TGTGCCAGCACCACCGGACTAGCGGGTCACAATGAGCAGTTCTTC
j_gene: TRBJ2-7; abundance: -; v_gene: TRBV4-3; d_gene: TRBD1; CDR3aa: CASSQEDGTAYEQYF; CDR3nt: TGCGCCAGCAGCCAAGAAGACGGGACAGCCTACGAGCAGTACTTC
j_gene: TRBJ1-1; abundance: -; v_gene: TRBV30; d_gene: -; CDR3aa: CAWSGGQGRTNTEAFF; CDR3nt: TGTGCCTGGAGTGGGGGTCAGGGGCGGACCAACACTGAAGCTTTCTTT
j_gene: TRBJ1-6; abundance: once; v_gene: TRBV6-2/TRBV6-3; d_gene: TRBD1; CDR3aa: CASSWDRAGDSPLHF; CDR3nt: TGTGCCAGCAGTTGGGACAGGGCCGGCGACTCACCCCTCCACTTT
j_gene: TRBJ1-2; abundance: -; v_gene: TRBV4-3; d_gene: -; CDR3aa: CASSQDGLPRSYGYTF; CDR3nt: TGCGCCAGCAGCCAAGATGGGCTCCCCCGGTCCTATGGCTACACCTTC
j_gene: TRBJ2-1; abundance: -; v_gene: TRBV5-6; d_gene: TRBD1; CDR3aa: CASSSLGGQGSNEQFF; CDR3nt: TGTGCCAGCAGCTCCCTCGGGGGACAGGGTAGCAATGAGCAGTTCTTC
j_gene: TRBJ1-1; abundance: -; v_gene: TRBV19; d_gene: -; CDR3aa: CASSIDRTTGRAFF; CDR3nt: TGTGCCAGTAGTATAGACCGGACGACAGGAAGAGCTTTCTTT
j_gene: TRBJ2-3; abundance: -; v_gene: TRBV28; d_gene: TRBD1; CDR3aa: CASRRQGSADTQYF; CDR3nt: TGTGCCAGCCGTAGACAGGGGTCAGCAGATACGCAGTATTTT
j_gene: TRBJ1-3; abundance: -; v_gene: TRBV12-3/TRBV12-4; d_gene: -; CDR3aa: CASSTRRGNTIYF; CDR3nt: TGTGCCAGCAGTACAAGGAGGGGAAACACCATATATTTT
j_gene: TRBJ2-4; abundance: once; v_gene: TRBV10-3; d_gene: -; CDR3aa: CAISELRSSGSGQGIQYF; CDR3nt: TGTGCCATCAGTGAGTTGCGGTCCTCGGGCTCCGGGCAGGGCATTCAGTACTTC
j_gene: TRBJ1-1; abundance: -; v_gene: TRBV5-1; d_gene: TRBD1; CDR3aa: CASSLIGQATNTEAFF; CDR3nt: TGCGCCAGCAGCTTGATAGGACAGGCTACGAACACTGAAGCTTTCTTT
j_gene: TRBJ2-1; abundance: once; v_gene: TRBV10-3; d_gene: TRBD2; CDR3aa: CAISESNLAGSYNEQFF; CDR3nt: TGTGCCATCAGTGAGTCGAATCTAGCGGGCTCCTACAATGAGCAGTTCTTC
j_gene: TRBJ1-1; abundance: -; v_gene: TRBV18; d_gene: TRBD1; CDR3aa: CASSPRTGFGNTEAFF; CDR3nt: TGTGCCAGCTCACCACGGACAGGCTTTGGGAACACTGAAGCTTTCTTT
j_gene: TRBJ2-1; abundance: -; v_gene: TRBV19; d_gene: -; CDR3aa: CASSIMGVAYNEQFF; CDR3nt: TGTGCCAGTAGTATTATGGGCGTAGCCTACAATGAGCAGTTCTTC
j_gene: TRBJ1-1; abundance: -; v_gene: TRBV28; d_gene: -; CDR3aa: CASSLTGGNTEAFF; CDR3nt: TGTGCCAGCAGTTTGACGGGGGGGAACACTGAAGCTTTCTTT
j_gene: TRBJ1-1; abundance: -; v_gene: TRBV28; d_gene: TRBD1; CDR3aa: CASSLTGEGARNTEAFF; CDR3nt: TGTGCCAGCAGTCTTACGGGAGAGGGGGCTAGGAACACTGAAGCTTTCTTT
j_gene: TRBJ2-7; abundance: -; v_gene: TRBV19; d_gene: -; CDR3aa: CASSINRQTYEQYF; CDR3nt: TGTGCCAGTAGTATCAACCGACAAACCTACGAGCAGTACTTC